The present T cell receptor (beta chain) was sequenced within a study of blood T cell repertoires in COVID-19. The CDR3 is 17 residues long. Germline loops: CDR1 MGHRA, CDR2 YSYEKL. The J segment lost 8 bases and the V segment lost 0 bases, leaving 11 bases of the junction unmatched. Per the original methods: Reference gene primer amplification gave estimated nucleated cell counts. Clones were read by immunoSEQ multiplex PCR, and TCRdb kept only the in-frame ones, dropping some. V, J and clone size derive from that table, while D and trimming were established from the DNA sequence. The repertoire holds around 300,000 clones, roughly 86% seen once, with around 2.4% in the top ten.

The rearrangement links TRBV4-1 to TRBJ2-1, with TRBD1 matching 9 bases. Sequenced: PBMCs or T cells enriched from blood (not recorded which). The receptor was derived from a woman under 30 who had recovered from COVID-19. The CDR3 spells CASSQDPGTGFRDEQFF. CDR3 in DNA: TGCGCCAGCAGCCAAGATCCCGGGACAGGGTTCAGGGATGAGCAGTTCTTC.